This TCR beta chain was found in a study of OX40 agonist ivuxolimab in advanced cancers. Study-level background: A male proportion of more than 75% was recorded, with mean age around 64 years and range about 23 to 90. Earlier anti-PD-1, anti-PD-L1 or anti-CTLA-4 therapy was permitted; over 35% had received some. Overall study findings and caveats: Averaged across samples, CD8+ T cells carried more expanded clones than CD4+ did.

Blood specimens came from baseline, cycle 4 day 1, and cycle 7 day 1. Notes on this clone: Its specificity is not known.

Trimming took 11 bases from V and 8 from J; bases not matched to a gene: 5. CDR3 length equals 11 residues. The germline gives CDR1 SNHLY, CDR2 FYNNEI. This table comes from immunoSEQ multiplex PCR, and its TCRdb copy is limited to in-frame clones, with some not included. Among 20,000 or so clones listed, more than 70% were seen once. The source was CD4+ or CD8+ T cells sorted from blood, collected in a trial of the OX40 agonist ivuxolimab. The TCR originated in an adult with an advanced solid tumor such as melanoma, head and neck, liver or kidney cancer. The chain uses TRBV2 and TRBJ1-2, with TRBD1 matching over 10 bases. CDR3 region: CARDRGHGYTF. CDR3 DNA: TGTGCCCGCGACAGGGGGCACGGCTACACCTTC.